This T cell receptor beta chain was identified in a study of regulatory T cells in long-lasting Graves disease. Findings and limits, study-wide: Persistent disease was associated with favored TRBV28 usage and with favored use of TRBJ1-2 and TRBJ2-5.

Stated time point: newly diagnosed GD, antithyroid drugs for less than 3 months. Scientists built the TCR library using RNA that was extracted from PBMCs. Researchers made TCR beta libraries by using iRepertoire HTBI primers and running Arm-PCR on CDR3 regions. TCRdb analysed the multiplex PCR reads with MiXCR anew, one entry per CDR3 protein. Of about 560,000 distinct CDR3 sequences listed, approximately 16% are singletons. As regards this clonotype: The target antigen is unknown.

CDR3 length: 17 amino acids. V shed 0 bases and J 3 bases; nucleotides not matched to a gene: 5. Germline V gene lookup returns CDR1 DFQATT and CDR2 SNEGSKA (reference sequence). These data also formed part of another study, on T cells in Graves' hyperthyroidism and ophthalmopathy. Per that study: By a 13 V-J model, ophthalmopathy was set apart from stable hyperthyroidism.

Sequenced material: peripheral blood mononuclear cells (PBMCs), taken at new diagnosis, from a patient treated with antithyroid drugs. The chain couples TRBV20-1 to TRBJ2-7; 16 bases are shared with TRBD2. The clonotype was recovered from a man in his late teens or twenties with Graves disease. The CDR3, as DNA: TGCAGTGCTAGAGAGGGGACTAGCGGGAGGGTCATCTACGAGCAGTACTTC. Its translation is CSAREGTSGRVIYEQYF.